A selection of T cell receptor beta chains follows, all from one sample in a study of T cells in Graves' hyperthyroidism and ophthalmopathy. TCRdb analysed the multiplex PCR reads with MiXCR anew, one entry per CDR3 protein. The sample records almost 350,000 distinct CDR3 sequences, over 15% being singletons. Sequenced: blood. The receptors derive from a woman aged 40 to 50 with Graves' ophthalmopathy. CDR3s include the opening cysteine and the closing phenylalanine or tryptophan. The order of the fields is clone size, V gene, J gene, D gene, CDR3 DNA, CDR3 protein. D genes are given only for firm matches. Not all rows give a size; the values are once, few, many and, for expanded clones, a class.

.	TRBV27	TRBJ2-3	.	TGTGCCAGCAGTCTAGGGGTGCAGACAGATACGCAGTATTTT	CASSLGVQTDTQYF
many	TRBV6-5	TRBJ2-5	TRBD2	TGTGCCACCGCCTCGGCAGCGGGAGGAGGAGAGACCCAGTACTTC	CATASAAGGGETQYF
many	TRBV27	TRBJ2-5	TRBD2	TGTGCCAGCAGTTTATATCCAGCGGGACAAGAGACCCAGTACTTC	CASSLYPAGQETQYF
.	TRBV7-6	TRBJ2-7	.	TGTGCCAGCAGCTTAGCGGTGGCGTCCTACGAGCAGTACTTC	CASSLAVASYEQYF
.	TRBV5-1	TRBJ1-1	.	TGCGCCAGCAGCTTGGGACTAAGAGGGTTGAACACTGAAGCTTTCTTT	CASSLGLRGLNTEAFF
many	TRBV28	TRBJ1-5	.	TGTGCCAGCAGTTTGTTAGAAAATAGCAATCAGCCCCAGCATTTT	CASSLLENSNQPQHF
many	TRBV7-2	TRBJ1-5	.	TGTGCCAGCAGCTTAGGGGCGAGCAATCAGCCCCAGCATTTT	CASSLGASNQPQHF
many	TRBV7-8	TRBJ2-5	TRBD1	TGTGCCAGCAGCTCGGGACAGAATCAAGAGACCCAGTACTTC	CASSSGQNQETQYF
many	TRBV29-1	TRBJ2-5	.	TGCAGCGTTGTGGAGAAAGAGACCCAGTACTTC	CSVVEKETQYF
many	TRBV28	TRBJ2-5	.	TGTGCCAGCGCTGGGCGGGAGACCCAGTACTTC	CASAGRETQYF
many	TRBV4-3	TRBJ2-5	TRBD1	TGCGCCAGCAGCCAGGGCCAGGGGGACCAAGAGACCCAGTACTTC	CASSQGQGDQETQYF
many	TRBV28	TRBJ2-7	.	TGTGCCAGCAGTTTACGAAACCGCGACACCTACGAGCAGTACTTC	CASSLRNRDTYEQYF
many	TRBV12-3/TRBV12-4	TRBJ1-5	.	TGTGCCAGCAGTTTTGGCAGGGGCTCTGGCAGCAATCAGCCCCAGCATTTT	CASSFGRGSGSNQPQHF
many	TRBV6-2/TRBV6-3	TRBJ1-1	.	TGTGCCAGCAGTTACGGAGGGAGGCCAATGGACACTGAAGCTTTCTTT	CASSYGGRPMDTEAFF
many	TRBV4-1	TRBJ1-1	.	TGCGCCAGCAGTCCCTCGGGGGACGGCATGAACACTGAAGCTTTCTTT	CASSPSGDGMNTEAFF
.	TRBV20-1	TRBJ1-1	.	TGCAGTGCTCCTGGCGGGGCAGTGGCTTTCTTT	CSAPGGAVAFF
.	TRBV7-2	TRBJ1-3	.	TGTGCCAGCAGCCGAGAGCACCGATCTGGAAACACCATATATTTT	CASSREHRSGNTIYF
many	TRBV30	TRBJ2-2	TRBD1	TGTGCCTGGGGGACAGATTACACCGGGGAGCTGTTTTTT	CAWGTDYTGELFF
many	TRBV25-1	TRBJ2-7	.	TGTGCCAGCAGTGAGTTTAGGATTGGGCACGAGCAGTACTTC	CASSEFRIGHEQYF
.	TRBV10-3	TRBJ1-5	.	TGTGCCATCAGTGAGGGAGGATATCAGCCCCAGCATTTT	CAISEGGYQPQHF
many	TRBV30	TRBJ1-5	TRBD1	TGTGCCTGGGCCGGGGACAGGGAAAATCAGCCCCAGCATTTT	CAWAGDRENQPQHF
.	TRBV6-2/TRBV6-3	TRBJ2-7	.	TGTGCCACCACAAACAGAGTCTACGAGCAGTACTTC	CATTNRVYEQYF
many	TRBV6-2/TRBV6-3	TRBJ2-7	.	TGTGCCAGCAGTGGAGGCAACTCCTACGAGCAGTACTTC	CASSGGNSYEQYF
many	TRBV7-9	TRBJ1-1	.	TGTGCCAGCAGCTTAGTGGAACCGTCGAACACTGAAGCTTTCTTT	CASSLVEPSNTEAFF
many	TRBV28	TRBJ2-7	.	TGTGCCAGCCTCGAGGGGGGTTTCGGCGAGCAGTACTTC	CASLEGGFGEQYF
many	TRBV29-1	TRBJ2-5	TRBD1	TGCAGCGTTGACGGGGACAGGGGGCTGCAAGAGACCCAGTACTTC	CSVDGDRGLQETQYF
.	TRBV12-3/TRBV12-4	TRBJ1-2	TRBD1	TGTGCCAGCAGTTTCATAGGACAGGGAGACTATGGCTACACCTTC	CASSFIGQGDYGYTF
many	TRBV19	TRBJ1-5	.	TGTGCCAGTAGACCCGTTGCGGGAGCGCATCAGCCCCAGCATTTT	CASRPVAGAHQPQHF
many	TRBV25-1	TRBJ1-1	.	TGTGCCAGCAGTGAAGGACGGATAGGGAACACTGAAGCTTTCTTT	CASSEGRIGNTEAFF
many	TRBV7-9	TRBJ2-3	.	TGTGCCAGCAGCCGTACAGGCGGCACAGATACGCAGTATTTT	CASSRTGGTDTQYF
many	TRBV20-1	TRBJ1-5	TRBD1	TGCAGTGCTAGAGTGGAACAGGGGATGGGCAATCAGCCCCAGCATTTT	CSARVEQGMGNQPQHF
many	TRBV6-5	TRBJ1-2	.	TGTGCCAGCGAGGAGGGACGGGGAGGCTACACCTTC	CASEEGRGGYTF
many	TRBV19	TRBJ2-2	TRBD2	TGTGCCAGTAGTTACCGCGGGAGGCCGAACACCGGGGAGCTGTTTTTT	CASSYRGRPNTGELFF
few	TRBV7-8	TRBJ1-5	TRBD1	TGTGCCAGCACCAGACAGGGGAATAGCAATCAGCCCCAGCATTTT	CASTRQGNSNQPQHF
many	TRBV7-8	TRBJ1-5	.	TGTGCCAGCAGCTTACTGGGGGGGGGGCCCCAGCATTTT	CASSLLGGGPQHF
many	TRBV9	TRBJ1-5	.	TGTGCCAGCAGCGCGCGGGACGGCTTAAATCAGCCCCAGCATTTT	CASSARDGLNQPQHF
.	TRBV20-1	TRBJ1-1	.	TGCAGTGCTAGAGATCTAGGGGTGAACACTGATGCTTGCTTT	CSARDLGVNTDACF
many	TRBV28	TRBJ2-7	.	TGTGCCAGCAGTTCCCCGGGGGAATACGAGCAGTACTTC	CASSSPGEYEQYF
many	TRBV11-2	TRBJ2-5	.	TGTGCCAGCAGCTCCAGGTTACGGGTAGGGGAGACCCAGTACTTC	CASSSRLRVGETQYF
many	TRBV30	TRBJ1-1	TRBD1	TGTGCCTGGACGGGCAGGGGGTCCGCTGAAGCTTTCTTT	CAWTGRGSAEAFF
many	TRBV3-1	TRBJ1-1	TRBD1	TGTGCCAGCAGCCAAGGGAGACAGGGGAGTAACACTGAAGCTTTCTTT	CASSQGRQGSNTEAFF
many	TRBV28	TRBJ1-5	TRBD1	TGTGCCAGCAGTTTGGCCTACACAGGGGTCAGCAATCAGCCCCAGCATTTT	CASSLAYTGVSNQPQHF
few	TRBV27	TRBJ2-2	TRBD2	TGTGCCAGCAGTTTATCAGCGGGGGGAGGCGGGGAGCTGTTTTTT	CASSLSAGGGGELFF
many	TRBV27	TRBJ1-2	.	TGTGCCAGCAGTTTGTCCAGGAACAAGGTTTATGGCTACACCTTC	CASSLSRNKVYGYTF
many	TRBV9	TRBJ1-1	.	TGTGCCAGCAGCCCGCACAGGGACGGGGTGAACACTGAAGCTTTCTTT	CASSPHRDGVNTEAFF